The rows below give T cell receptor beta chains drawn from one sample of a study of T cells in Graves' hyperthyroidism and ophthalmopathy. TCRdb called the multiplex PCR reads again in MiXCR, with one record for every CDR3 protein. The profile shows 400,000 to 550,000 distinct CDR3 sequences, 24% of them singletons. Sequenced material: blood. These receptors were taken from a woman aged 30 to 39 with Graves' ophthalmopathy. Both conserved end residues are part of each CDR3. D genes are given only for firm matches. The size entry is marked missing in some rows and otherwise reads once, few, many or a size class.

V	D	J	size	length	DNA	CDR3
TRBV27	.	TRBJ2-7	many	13	TGTGCCAGCAGTTTCGCCAGGGACCTCGAGCAGTACTTC	CASSFARDLEQYF
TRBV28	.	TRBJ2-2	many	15	TGTGCCAGCAGTTTCCAGGCGACGAACACCGGGGAGCTGTTTTTT	CASSFQATNTGELFF
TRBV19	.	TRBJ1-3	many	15	TGTGCCAGTAGTAAATACCGGGACGCTGGAAACACCATATATTTT	CASSKYRDAGNTIYF
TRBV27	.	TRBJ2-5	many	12	TGTGCCAGCAGTCGGGGGTCAGAGACCCAGTACTTC	CASSRGSETQYF
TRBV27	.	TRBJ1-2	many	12	TGTGCCAGCAGTTCATCCCAAGGTGGCTACACCTTC	CASSSSQGGYTF
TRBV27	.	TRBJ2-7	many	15	TGTGCCAGCAGTCGCTCGGCCGGGACTGGCTACGAGCAGTACTTC	CASSRSAGTGYEQYF
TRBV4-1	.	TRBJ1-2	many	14	TGCGCCAGCAGCCAAGAGGTGGCCTCCTATGGCTACACCTTC	CASSQEVASYGYTF
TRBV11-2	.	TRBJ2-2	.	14	TGTGCCAGCAGCTTACAACAGGTTACCGGGGAGCTGTTTTTT	CASSLQQVTGELFF
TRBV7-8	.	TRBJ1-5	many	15	TGTGCCAGCAGCTTATTCAGGGTAGGCAATCAGCCCCAGCATTTT	CASSLFRVGNQPQHF
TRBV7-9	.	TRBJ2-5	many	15	TGTGCCAGCAGCTTTGGCACAGGGATTATGGAGACCCAGTACTTC	CASSFGTGIMETQYF
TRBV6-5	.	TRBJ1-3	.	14	TGTGCCAGCAGTTACGGGGGGGCCGGTGACACCATATATTTT	CASSYGGAGDTIYF
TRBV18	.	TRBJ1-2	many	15	TGTGCCAGCTCACCACCGGTAGGGACCAACTATGGCTACACCTTC	CASSPPVGTNYGYTF
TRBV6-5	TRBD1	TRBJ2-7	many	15	TGTGCCAGCAGTTCGACAGGGGAGGCCCACTACGAGCAGTACTTC	CASSSTGEAHYEQYF
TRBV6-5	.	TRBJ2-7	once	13	TGTGCCAGCAGTTACTCGACGGGACGGCGACTTTTCTTC	CASSYSTGRRLFF
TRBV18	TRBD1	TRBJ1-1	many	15	TGTGCCAGCTCACCGAGGACAGGGTGGGTGACTGAAGCTTTCTTT	CASSPRTGWVTEAFF
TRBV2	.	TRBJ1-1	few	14	TGTGCCAGCAGTGTAGGACTCACGAACACTGAAGCTTTCTTT	CASSVGLTNTEAFF
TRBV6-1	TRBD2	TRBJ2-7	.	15	TGTGCCAGCAGTCGGGGGGTTACTGGGGCCAACGAGCAGTACTTC	CASSRGVTGANEQYF
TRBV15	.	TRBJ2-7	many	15	TGTGCCACCAGCAGACCCTCAGGGGTCCTGAACGAGCAGTACTTC	CATSRPSGVLNEQYF
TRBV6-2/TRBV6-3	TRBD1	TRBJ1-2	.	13	TGTGCCAGCAGAAGGACAGGGGGCTCAGGCTACACCTTC	CASRRTGGSGYTF
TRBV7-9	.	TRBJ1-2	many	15	TGTGCCAGCAGCTTAGAACTACAGGGTATCAATGGCTACACCTTC	CASSLELQGINGYTF
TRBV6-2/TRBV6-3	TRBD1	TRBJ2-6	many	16	TGTGCCAGCAGTTGGACAGGGGTTGCTGGGGCCAACGTCCTGACTTTC	CASSWTGVAGANVLTF
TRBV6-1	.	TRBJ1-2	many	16	TGTGCCAGCGGAAGGGCAGGGCAATCAGCTAACTATGGCTACACCTTC	CASGRAGQSANYGYTF
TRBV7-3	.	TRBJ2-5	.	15	TGTGCCAGCAGCTTAATTGGGCGAGGGAGGGAGACCCAGTACTTC	CASSLIGRGRETQYF
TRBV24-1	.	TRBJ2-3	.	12	TGTGCCACGGGGACTAGCACAGATACGCAGTATTTT	CATGTSTDTQYF
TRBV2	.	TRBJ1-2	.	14	TGTGCCAGCAGTGGCAGTTCCGGGCCCTATGGCTACACCTTC	CASSGSSGPYGYTF
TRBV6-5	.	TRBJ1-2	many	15	TGTGCCAGCAGTTATGTAGAGGCTTCTGGATATGGCTACACCTTC	CASSYVEASGYGYTF
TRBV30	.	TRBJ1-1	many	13	TGTGCCTGGAGTTCGGGCCTAAGCACTGAAGCTTTCTTT	CAWSSGLSTEAFF
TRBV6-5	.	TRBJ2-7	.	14	TGTGCCAGCAGTTACTCGACAGTCTCCTACGAGCAGTACTTC	CASSYSTVSYEQYF
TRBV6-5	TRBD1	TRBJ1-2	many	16	TGTGCCAGCAGAACCCCGGGACAGTTCCCTTCCTATGGCTACACCTTC	CASRTPGQFPSYGYTF
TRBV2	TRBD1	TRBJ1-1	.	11	TGTGCCAGCGGGACGGACAGGGAAGCTTTCTTT	CASGTDREAFF
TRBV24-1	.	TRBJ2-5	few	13	TGTGCCACCAGTGATCTTCGGGCGGAGACCCAGTACTTC	CATSDLRAETQYF
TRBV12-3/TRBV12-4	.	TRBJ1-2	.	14	TGTGCCAGCAGTTTGAGTTCGGATAACTATGGCTACACCTTC	CASSLSSDNYGYTF
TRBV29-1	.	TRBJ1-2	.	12	TGCAGCGCAGACAGCACAAACTATGGCTACACCTTC	CSADSTNYGYTF
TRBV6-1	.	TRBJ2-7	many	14	TGTGCCAGCACCAGAGGAACGGATTCCTACGAGCAGTACTTC	CASTRGTDSYEQYF
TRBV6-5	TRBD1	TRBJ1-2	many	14	TGTGCCAGCAGTTACTCCGGGACAGGGGGTGGCTACACCTTC	CASSYSGTGGGYTF
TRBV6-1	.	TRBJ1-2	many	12	TGTGCCAGCAGTGGGGTCGACTGGGGCTACACCTTC	CASSGVDWGYTF
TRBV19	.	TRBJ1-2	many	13	TGTGCCACCGGATCCGCCCCCTCATATGGCTACACCTTC	CATGSAPSYGYTF
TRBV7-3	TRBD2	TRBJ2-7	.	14	TGTGCCAGCAGCTTAATGGGAGCGGGATCCGAGCAGTACTTC	CASSLMGAGSEQYF
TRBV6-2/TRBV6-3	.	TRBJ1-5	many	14	TGTGCCAGCACCCCCGCCGGTCGCAATCAGCCCCAGCATTTT	CASTPAGRNQPQHF
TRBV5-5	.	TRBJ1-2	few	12	TGTGCCAGCCGGGACCGCTGGGGTGGCTACACCTTC	CASRDRWGGYTF
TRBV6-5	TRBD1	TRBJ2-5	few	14	TGTGCCAGCAGTTACAGGACAGGGAGGGAGACCCAGTACTTC	CASSYRTGRETQYF
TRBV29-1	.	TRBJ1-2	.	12	TGCAGCGCCCCGGGACGGTTCTATGGCTACACCTTC	CSAPGRFYGYTF
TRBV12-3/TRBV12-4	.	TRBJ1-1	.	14	TGTGCCAGCAGCGCGGGACCGGAAGTCACGCGAGCTTTCTTT	CASSAGPEVTRAFF
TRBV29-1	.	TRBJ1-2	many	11	TGCAGCGTCGTAAACGGCTATGGCTACACCTTC	CSVVNGYGYTF
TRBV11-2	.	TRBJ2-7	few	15	TGTGCCAGCAGCACCTGGGAGACTACGGGTTACGAGCAGTACTTC	CASSTWETTGYEQYF
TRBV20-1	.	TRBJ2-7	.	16	TGCAGTGCTAGAGATCCCCTGGCGGGAAGCTCCTACGAGCAGTACTTC	CSARDPLAGSSYEQYF
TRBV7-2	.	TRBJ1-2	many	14	TGTGCCAGCAGCTTTACTTCAGTTAACTATGGCTACACCTTC	CASSFTSVNYGYTF
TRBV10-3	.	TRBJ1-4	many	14	TGTGCCATCAGTGAGCTAACAGGGTCTGAAAAACTGTTTTTT	CAISELTGSEKLFF
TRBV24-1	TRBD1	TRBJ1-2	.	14	TGTGCCACCAGTGACCCGACAGGGAACTATGGCTACACCTTC	CATSDPTGNYGYTF
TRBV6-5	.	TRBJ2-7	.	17	TGTGCCAGCAGTTACTCTAGTGCCTTCTACTTCTCCTACGAGCAGTACTTC	CASSYSSAFYFSYEQYF
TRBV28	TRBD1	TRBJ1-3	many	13	TGTGCCAGCGCACCAGGGGGAAGGGACACCATATATTTT	CASAPGGRDTIYF
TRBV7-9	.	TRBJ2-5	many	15	TGTGCCAGCAGCGCAACGGACGGACCCCAAGAGACCCAGTACTTC	CASSATDGPQETQYF
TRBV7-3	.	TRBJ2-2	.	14	TGTGCCAGCAGCCCGTCCCCGGGCACCGGGGAGCTGTTTTTT	CASSPSPGTGELFF